This T cell receptor (beta chain) was found in a study of beta chain features in type 1 diabetes. Points from the study as a whole: The study found moderately but significantly shorter TCRB CDR3s in all four CD4+ subsets of Type 1 diabetes patients. Insertion counts at VDJ junctions were lower in type 1 diabetes patients, who also showed more deletions there.

As regards this clone: Its matching antigen is unknown.

Reverse transcribing all isolated RNA meant expressed TCRB transcripts were sequenced. The protocol was immunoSEQ multiplex PCR, while the TCRdb copy is restricted to in-frame clones and leaves out a portion. The table records a few hundred thousand clones, around 20% of them present only once. This CDR3 has 15 amino acids. V dropped 3 bases and J dropped 3; count of bases not matched to a gene: 8. The germline CDR1 and CDR2 sequences are MDHEN and SYDVKM. The chain employs TRBV28 and TRBJ2-7, with 7 positions matching TRBD2. Sequencing was done on a sample of naive CD4+ T cells from blood. The TCR comes from a woman between 35 and 50 years old with type 1 diabetes. CDR3 nucleotides: TGTGCCAGCAGTTTCTCTAGCGGAGGGTACTACGAGCAGTACTTC. Translated, it gives CASSFSSGGYYEQYF.